This T cell receptor (beta chain) was obtained from a study of CD8 T cells in ankylosing spondylitis. General observations from the study: Reports say disease-linked clones showed up significantly more in matched ankylosing spondylitis synovial fluid. Characteristic of ankylosing spondylitis blood, it appeared, was a TCR beta motif comprising roughly eight highly homologous variants. Reactive arthritis synovial fluid and blood were previously reported to contain some motif variants.

Molecular-barcoded quantitative 5'-RACE produced these TCR beta libraries. TCRdb recomputed calls from the 5' RACE reads with MiXCR, one row per CDR3 protein. Counted here are a few hundred thousand distinct CDR3 sequences, approximately 20% occurring once; the ten biggest clones make up around 30%. This clonotype was counted a few times. Its antigen remains unknown. This sequence originates from a male donor with ankylosing spondylitis or in good health (not recorded which). The sample was blood, either unsorted or a sorted T cell fraction (not recorded which).

Here the CDR3 reads CASSGTTTGGGNTIYF. CDR3 DNA: TGTGCCAGCAGCGGCACCACGACAGGGGGTGGAAACACCATATATTTT. The chain uses TRBV9 and TRBJ1-3; 9 nucleotides match TRBD1. V gave up 3 bases and J gave up 3 bases; unmatched junction bases: 7. Germline values: CDR1 SGDLS, CDR2 YYNGEE. The CDR3 is made up of 16 amino acids.